These 30 T cell receptor beta chains were sequenced from one sample in a study of blood T cell repertoires in COVID-19 (dated by TCRdb to the early 2020s). Libraries were made using the immunoSEQ multiplex PCR assay. TCRdb's version of the immuneACCESS table is confined to in-frame rearrangements and falls short of the full clone set. An unresolved V gene accounts for under half of the shortfall where checked; the remainder is of unknown origin. For this sample there are 200,000 to 250,000 clones; 88% appear just once. The ten top clones hold more than 1.2% of the sample. The sample comprised peripheral blood. These TCRs come from an elderly man with acute or convalescent COVID-19.

V gene TRBV6-5 combines with J gene TRBJ1-4; D is possibly TRBD1 (6 bases). This CDR3 is built from 15 residues. Trimming pared 0 bases from V and 3 bases from J, leaving 8 bases between. Germline CDR1 and CDR2: MNHEY and SVGAGI. CDR3 coding DNA: TGTGCCAGCAGTTACTCGGGGGCCCCTAATGAAAAACTGTTTTTT. This gives the protein CASSYSGAPNEKLFF.

The J gene is TRBJ2-5, the V gene TRBV7-9, with D tentatively TRBD1 (6 bases). Per the germline V gene, CDR1 is SEHNR and CDR2 is FQNEAQ (reference sequence). The length of the CDR3 is 12 residues. V dropped 5 bases and J dropped 4 bases, with 8 bases sitting between them. The CDR3 nucleotides read TGTGCCAGCAGCCCGACAGGAGAGACCCAGTACTTC. Translating it yields CASSPTGETQYF.

This rearrangement joins TRBV6-5 to TRBJ1-1; 7 bases agree with TRBD1. J lost 3 bases, V lost 6 bases, and 7 bases had no gene match. The CDR3 length is 14 residues. Per the germline V gene, CDR1 is MNHEY and CDR2 is SVGAGI. CDR3 sequence: CASSRTGADTEAFF. CDR3 sequence (DNA): TGTGCCAGCAGCCGCACAGGGGCTGACACTGAAGCTTTCTTT.

The table lists this clone with a count of one. The chain couples TRBV4-1 to TRBJ2-7; D unclear. Germline lookup yields CDR1 MGHRA and CDR2 YSYEKL. Trimming shortened V by 4 bases and J by 2 bases, and 9 bases separated the two germline ends. The CDR3 loop spans 13 amino acids. The CDR3, as DNA: TGCGCCAGCAGCCTAGAACAGACCTACGAGCAGTACTTC. This translates into CASSLEQTYEQYF.

The chain is built from TRBV5-5 and TRBJ2-7; 9 nucleotides match TRBD1. With V trimmed by 4 bases and J by 3 bases, 14 bases remained unmatched. Germline CDR1 SGHKS, CDR2 YYEKEE (reference sequence). The CDR3 totals 17 residues. The CDR3 sequence is CASSPLGTGKRDYEQYF. The CDR3 nucleotides are TGTGCCAGCAGCCCCCTAGGGACAGGGAAAAGGGACTACGAGCAGTACTTC.

This clone was counted between two and nine times. CDR3 in amino acids: CASSLGQGGYEQYF. The CDR3 nucleotides are TGTGCCAGCAGCTTGGGACAGGGTGGATACGAGCAGTACTTC. V gene TRBV5-4 combines with J gene TRBJ2-7; 7 nucleotides line up with TRBD1. The CDR3 totals 14 residues. The V and J ends lost 0 bases and 4 bases, in that order; junction bases with no gene match: 4. The germline V gene encodes CDR1 SGHNT and CDR2 YYREEE (reference sequence).

CDR3 region: CASSPLRTGERGYGYTF. The CDR3 DNA follows: TGTGCCAGCAGCCCTCTCCGTACAGGGGAGAGGGGCTATGGCTACACCTTC. The rearrangement links TRBV6-2 or TRBV6-3 to TRBJ1-2; 7 nucleotides line up with TRBD1. Germline trimming cut 6 bases from V and 4 bases from J; bases unmatched to any gene: 17. This CDR3 comprises 17 residues. Per germline, CDR1 MNHEY and CDR2 SVGEGT.

V usage is TRBV5-4 and J usage is TRBJ1-2; 8 bases map to TRBD1. This CDR3 contains 14 residues. From germline, CDR1 is SGHNT and CDR2 YYREEE (reference sequence). V lost 2 bases to trimming and J lost 2 bases; unmatched junction nucleotides: 2. The CDR3 sequence is CASSFRGLNYGYTF. In nucleotides, the CDR3 is TGTGCCAGCAGCTTCAGGGGGCTAAACTATGGCTACACCTTC.

This chain uses TRBV6-2 or TRBV6-3 with TRBJ2-7; no clear D gene. V lost 6 bases and J 5 bases, leaving 14 bases between the germline ends. Germline V gene sequence: CDR1 MNHEY, CDR2 SVGEGT. The CDR3 has 13 residues. CDR3 loop: CASSPLKLDEQYF. The CDR3 DNA reads TGTGCCAGCAGCCCCCTCAAGTTAGACGAGCAGTACTTC.

The CDR3 spells CASRNDRGAYNSPLHF. The DNA of the CDR3 is TGTGCCAGCAGAAACGACAGGGGTGCCTATAATTCACCCCTCCACTTT. The genes are TRBV7-2 and TRBJ1-6; TRBD1 matches at 8 bases. This CDR3 spans 16 amino acids. Germline V gives CDR1 SGHTA, CDR2 FQGNSA. V lost 6 bases, J lost 2 bases, and 6 bases stayed unmatched.

The rearrangement uses TRBV7-9 and TRBJ1-4, with TRBD1 matching over 7 bases. CDR3 length: 15 residues. With V trimmed by 2 bases and J by 3 bases, 3 bases remained unmatched. Germline loops: CDR1 SEHNR, CDR2 FQNEAQ (reference sequence). As DNA, the CDR3 is TGTGCCAGCAGCTTATTGACAGGGTCTAATGAAAAACTGTTTTTT. This sequence encodes CASSLLTGSNEKLFF.

The rearrangement joins TRBV25-1 to TRBJ1-4; the D gene is possibly TRBD1 (5 bases). From germline, CDR1 is MGHDK and CDR2 SYGVNS. This CDR3 has 18 residues. Trimming took off 4 bases at V and 6 bases at J, with 24 bases between the two ends. CDR3 residues: CASSGRGTRETGYEKLFF. Written as DNA, the CDR3 is TGTGCCAGCAGTGGCCGGGGGACGCGGGAGACCGGGTATGAAAAACTGTTTTTT.

This sequence joins TRBV3-1 (or the pseudogene TRBV3-2) and TRBJ1-4; TRBD1 matches 8 bases. Looked up from germline, CDR1 is LGHDT and CDR2 is YNNKEL (reference sequence). The CDR3 consists of 17 residues. Trimming at V came to 4 bases and at J to 0 bases, leaving 7 bases not matched to a gene. CDR3 DNA sequence: TGTGCCAGCAGCCCTTGGACAGGGTCAGCAACTAATGAAAAACTGTTTTTT. Encoded protein: CASSPWTGSATNEKLFF.

The V call is TRBV6-1, the J call TRBJ1-2; TRBD1 matches at 9 bases. CDR1 and CDR2 from the germline V gene are MNHNS and SASEGT. This CDR3 has 17 amino acids. V lost 2 bases and J lost 2; bases outside the gene matches: 9. CDR3 bases: TGTGCCAGCAGTGAAATCCCCGGGGGGACAGGGAACTATGGCTACACCTTC. Its translation: CASSEIPGGTGNYGYTF.

J is TRBJ2-3 and V is TRBV4-3; TRBD1 agrees at 11 bases. Germline V CDR1 and CDR2: LGHNA, YSLEER. This CDR3 is built from 17 residues. V shed 4 bases, J shed 0 bases, and the junction held 6 bases outside the gene matches. CDR3 in DNA: TGCGCCAGCAGCCCAAGGACAGGGGGCCTTAGCACAGATACGCAGTATTTT. Protein: CASSPRTGGLSTDTQYF.

The chain joins TRBV7-7 to TRBJ2-7; D perhaps matches TRBD1 (5 bases). Trimming pared 1 base from V and 4 bases from J, leaving 11 bases between. There are 14 residues in the CDR3. Germline values: CDR1 SSHAT, CDR2 FNYEAQ (reference sequence). In nucleotides, the CDR3 is TGTGCCAGCAGCTTAGGGACAAGGCCTTACGAGCAGTACTTC. The encoded protein is CASSLGTRPYEQYF.

This clone was seen just once. The chain employs TRBV7-9 and TRBJ1-2, with 10 bases fitting TRBD1. J gave up 8 bases and V 3 bases, and 12 bases lay outside the gene matches. Per the germline V gene, CDR1 is SEHNR and CDR2 is FQNEAQ (reference sequence). The CDR3 loop spans 16 amino acids. CDR3 bases: TGTGCCAGCAGCTTGGGATCGGGACAGGGGAGGCAAGGCTACACCTTC. It translates to CASSLGSGQGRQGYTF.

The chain carries TRBV27 and TRBJ2-3; TRBD2 aligns across 9 bases. CDR3 length: 15 residues. Germline-derived CDR1 and CDR2 are MNHEY and SMNVEV (reference sequence). The V and J ends lost 4 bases and 3 bases, in that order; junction bases with no gene match: 5. The DNA of the CDR3 is TGTGCCAGCAGTTCGCTTGGACTAGCGACAGATACGCAGTATTTT. Translation: CASSSLGLATDTQYF.

The chain combines TRBV6-2 or TRBV6-3 with TRBJ1-1; weak D call: TRBD1 (6 bases). This CDR3 region has 13 residues. The germline V gene has CDR1 MNHEY and CDR2 SVGEGT. V was shortened by 6 bases and J by 7 bases, with 15 bases between the two germline ends. For the CDR3, the DNA is TGTGCCAGCAGCTCCGGGACAACCTTTGAAGCTTTCTTT. Translated: CASSSGTTFEAFF.

The chain has TRBV28 and TRBJ1-5, with 7 bases matching TRBD1. V lost 4 bases and J lost 2; bases outside the gene matches: 2. The CDR3 covers 14 residues. The germline V gene has CDR1 MDHEN and CDR2 SYDVKM. CDR3 sequence reads: CASSSDRGNQPQHF. The CDR3, as DNA: TGTGCCAGCAGTTCCGACAGGGGCAATCAGCCCCAGCATTTT. Complete variable domain (other parts from reference TRBV28 and TRBJ1-5): DVKVTQSSRYLVKRTGEKVFLECVQDMDHENMFWYRQDPGLGLRLIYFSYDVKMKEKGDIPEGYSVSREKKERFSLILESASTNQTSMYLCASSSDRGNQPQHFGDGTRLSIL.

V and J are TRBV5-5 and TRBJ2-2; 10 positions match TRBD2. Unmatched junction bases numbered 2, after V lost 4 bases and J lost 2 bases. This CDR3 is built from 15 residues. CDR1 is SGHKS, CDR2 YYEKEE, per germline (reference sequence). CDR3 residues: CASSTSGDNTGELFF. The CDR3 nucleotides are TGTGCCAGCAGCACTAGCGGGGATAACACCGGGGAGCTGTTTTTT.

The rearrangement joins TRBV19 to TRBJ2-3, with 8 bases fitting TRBD2. There are 14 residues in the CDR3. The germline V gene has CDR1 LNHDA and CDR2 SQIVND (reference sequence). J was trimmed by 2 bases and V by 6 bases; bases with no gene match: 4. The CDR3 region is CASSLAGITDTQYF. DNA for the CDR3: TGTGCCAGTAGCCTAGCGGGTATCACAGATACGCAGTATTTT.

The V and J genes are TRBV12-3 or TRBV12-4 and TRBJ1-1; weak D call: TRBD1 (6 bases). V shed 6 bases and J shed 7 bases, with 15 bases lying between them. CDR3 length: 13 residues. This CDR3 is CASSTYPDSEAFF. The DNA of the CDR3 is TGTGCCAGCAGCACTTACCCGGACAGTGAAGCTTTCTTT.

The table lists this clone with a count of one. The V call is TRBV9, the J call TRBJ1-2; 7 bases align to TRBD1. The CDR3 covers 13 residues. The V gene end was trimmed by 2 bases and the J gene end by 11 bases; junction bases not matched to a gene: 9. Looked up from germline, CDR1 is SGDLS and CDR2 is YYNGEE. The CDR3 reads CASSVRDSQRYTF. CDR3 coding DNA: TGTGCCAGCAGCGTGCGGGACAGCCAAAGATACACCTTC.

This chain links TRBV7-3 with TRBJ1-2; D not resolved. Germline V gene lookup returns CDR1 SGHTA and CDR2 FQGTGA. Between the trimmed V and J ends, which lost 5 bases and 5 bases, there was a span of 18 bases. This CDR3 spans 15 amino acids. DNA for the CDR3: TGTGCCAGCAGCCCAACCCTCTCCGGGTTTTATGGCTACACCTTC. Its translation is CASSPTLSGFYGYTF.

The V gene is TRBV9, the J gene TRBJ2-2, with D maybe TRBD2 (6 bases). Trimming left V 0 bases short and J 5 bases short, with 11 bases between. The germline V gene encodes CDR1 SGDLS and CDR2 YYNGEE. The CDR3 consists of 15 residues. CDR3 in DNA: TGTGCCAGCAGCGTAGGACTAGGGCGGACCGGGGAGCTGTTTTTT. Protein: CASSVGLGRTGELFF.

The V call is TRBV19, the J call TRBJ2-1, with 13 bases that match TRBD2. The V gene's germline CDR1 is LNHDA and CDR2 SQIVND (reference sequence). Trimming removed 6 bases from V and 8 bases from J; junction bases left unmatched: 4. This CDR3 comprises 14 residues. The CDR3 is CASRTGLAGHEQFF. The CDR3 nucleotides read TGTGCCAGTAGGACGGGACTAGCGGGACATGAGCAGTTCTTC.

The chain has TRBV4-1 and TRBJ1-2; possibly TRBD1 for D (6 bases). Germline V gene lookup returns CDR1 MGHRA and CDR2 YSYEKL. Trimming removed 0 bases from V and 3 bases from J, with 17 bases in between. This CDR3 spans 17 amino acids. For the CDR3, the DNA is TGCGCCAGCAGCCAAGAAATTCGGGGGGCAGGGGACTATGGCTACACCTTC. It yields the protein CASSQEIRGAGDYGYTF.

The CDR3 DNA reads as TGTGCCAGCAGCTTGGACAGGACCCCCTACAATGAGCAGTTCTTC. Protein sequence: CASSLDRTPYNEQFF. This chain joins TRBV5-5 and TRBJ2-1; a possible D gene is TRBD1 (5 bases). Germline CDR1 and CDR2: SGHKS and YYEKEE (reference sequence). Trimming removed 0 bases from V and 2 bases from J, with 9 bases in between. The CDR3 is 15 amino acids.

For this clone: Other DNA sequences in this sample translate to the same CDR3. The V gene is TRBV28, the J gene TRBJ1-2, with TRBD1 identical over 9 bases. Germline V gene data show CDR1 as MDHEN and CDR2 as SYDVKM. This CDR3 has 12 amino acids. V shed 6 bases, J shed 4 bases, and the junction held 0 bases outside the gene matches. Here the CDR3 reads CASRTGGYGYTF. The CDR3 bases are TGTGCCAGCAGGACAGGGGGCTATGGCTACACCTTC.